A single sample is the source of the 5 T cell receptor beta chains below, sequenced in a study of memory CD4+ T cells and cytomegalovirus serostatus. Single viable CD3+CD4+CD8-CD45RO+ cells were sorted as the memory CD4+ T cells. Sequencing was performed with immunoSEQ multiplex PCR; in TCRdb, only in-frame clones are kept and a portion is missing. The sample gives tens of thousands of clones, 75% to 80% of which show up once; around 5% is in the top ten. The sample comprised memory CD4+ T cells from blood. The origin of the receptors is an adult in good health and CMV-seropositive.

The chain couples TRBV13 to TRBJ2-7, with 9 bases that match TRBD1. The CDR3 extends over 15 amino acids. The germline gives CDR1 PRHDT, CDR2 FYEKMQ (reference sequence). J was trimmed by 2 bases and V by 3 bases; bases with no gene match: 5. CDR3 amino acids: CASSFTGTGTYEQYF. The CDR3 bases are TGTGCCAGCAGCTTTACCGGGACAGGGACCTACGAGCAGTACTTC. The variable domain in full, with the rest retrieved from reference TRBV13 and TRBJ2-7, is AAGVIQSPRHLIKEKRETATLKCYPIPRHDTVYWYQQGPGQDPQFLISFYEKMQSDKGSIPDRFSAQQFSDYHSELNMSSLELGDSALYFCASSFTGTGTYEQYFGPGTRLTVT.

The genes are TRBV7-9 and TRBJ1-3, with a possible D match to TRBD1 (5 bases). Trimming pared 2 bases from V and 3 bases from J, leaving 11 bases between. Germline values: CDR1 SEHNR, CDR2 FQNEAQ (reference sequence). CDR3 length equals 15 residues. The CDR3 region is CASSLSQGLGNTIYF. The CDR3 DNA reads TGTGCCAGCAGCTTATCGCAGGGACTTGGAAACACCATATATTTT.

The chain couples TRBV19 to TRBJ1-1; TRBD1 agrees at 8 bases. J lost 6 bases, V lost 3 bases, and 6 bases had no gene match. This CDR3 region has 14 residues. Looked up from germline, CDR1 is LNHDA and CDR2 is SQIVND (reference sequence). The CDR3 loop is CASSIDRGGAEAFF. CDR3 DNA: TGTGCCAGTAGTATCGACAGGGGAGGGGCTGAAGCTTTCTTT.

This clone was seen more than once but under ten times. V usage is TRBV2 and J usage is TRBJ2-5, with 9 bases aligning to TRBD2. This CDR3 comprises 14 residues. V lost 2 bases and J lost 5; bases outside the gene matches: 3. The germline gives CDR1 SNHLY, CDR2 FYNNEI. The CDR3 coding sequence is TGTGCCAGCAGTGAAAAACTAGCGGGTGAGACCCAGTACTTC. This sequence encodes CASSEKLAGETQYF. Filled out from reference TRBV2 and TRBJ2-5, the complete variable domain reads EPEVTQTPSHQVTQMGQEVILRCVPISNHLYFYWYRQILGQKVEFLVSFYNNEISEKSEIFDDQFSVERPDGSNFTLKIRSTKLEDSAMYFCASSEKLAGETQYFGPGTRLLVL.

Relative to its sample, this clone is medium-sized (0.01 to 0.1%). The rearrangement uses TRBV7-8 and TRBJ1-2; TRBD1 is a possible D gene (6 bases). The CDR3 loop spans 14 amino acids. Germline V CDR1 and CDR2: SGHVS, FQNEAQ. With 4 bases removed from V and 8 bases from J, the gap between germline ends came to 17 bases. CDR3 bases: TGTGCCAGCAGCTCACGACAGGACCTCTACGGCTACACCTTC. Its translation is CASSSRQDLYGYTF.